The sequence of this T cell receptor (beta chain) was determined in a study of T cells in Graves' hyperthyroidism and ophthalmopathy. The CDR3 has 15 residues. Germline V CDR1 and CDR2: SGHVS, FQNEAQ. The V and J ends lost 6 bases and 5 bases, in that order; junction bases with no gene match: 13. Amplified TCR beta CDR3 regions derived from RNA transcripts. Carried out on the TCR CDR3, a first-round RT-PCR used the HTBI primer set. MiXCR was run by TCRdb on the multiplex PCR reads, yielding one entry per CDR3 protein. Of 300,000 to 450,000 distinct CDR3 sequences in the sample, about 12% were seen once. PBMCs came from more than 9 ml fresh peripheral blood. The table lists this clonotype with many counts.

What was sequenced was blood. This chain uses TRBV7-8 with TRBJ2-7, with 7 positions matching TRBD2. This TCR was sampled from a woman under 30 with Graves' hyperthyroidism. This CDR3 reads CASSPIPGGGHEQYF. In DNA, the CDR3 is TGTGCCAGCAGTCCAATTCCCGGCGGGGGTCACGAGCAGTACTTC.